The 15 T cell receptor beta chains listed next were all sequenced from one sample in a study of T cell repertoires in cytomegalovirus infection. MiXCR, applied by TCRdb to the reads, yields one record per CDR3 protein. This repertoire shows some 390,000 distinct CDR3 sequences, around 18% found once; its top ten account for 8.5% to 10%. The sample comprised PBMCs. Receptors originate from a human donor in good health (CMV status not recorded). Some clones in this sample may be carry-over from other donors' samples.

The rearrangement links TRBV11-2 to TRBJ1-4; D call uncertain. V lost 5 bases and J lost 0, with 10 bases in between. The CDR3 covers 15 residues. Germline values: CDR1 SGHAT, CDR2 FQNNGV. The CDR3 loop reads CASSPNYATNEKLFF. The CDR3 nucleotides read TGTGCCAGCAGCCCTAATTATGCAACTAATGAAAAACTGTTTTTT.

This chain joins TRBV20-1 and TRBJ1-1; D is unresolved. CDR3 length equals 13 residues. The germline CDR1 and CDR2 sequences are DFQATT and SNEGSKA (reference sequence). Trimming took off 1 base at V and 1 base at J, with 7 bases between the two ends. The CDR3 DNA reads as TGCAGTGCTAGAGGACTGACGAACACTGAAGCTTTCTTT. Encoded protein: CSARGLTNTEAFF.

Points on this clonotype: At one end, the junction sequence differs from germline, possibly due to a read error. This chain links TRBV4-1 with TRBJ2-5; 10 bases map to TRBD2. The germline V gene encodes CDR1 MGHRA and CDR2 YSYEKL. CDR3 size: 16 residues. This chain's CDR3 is CASSQETSGLQETQYF. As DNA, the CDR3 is TGTGCCAGCAGCCAAGAGACTAGCGGGCTACAAGAGACCCAGTACTTC.

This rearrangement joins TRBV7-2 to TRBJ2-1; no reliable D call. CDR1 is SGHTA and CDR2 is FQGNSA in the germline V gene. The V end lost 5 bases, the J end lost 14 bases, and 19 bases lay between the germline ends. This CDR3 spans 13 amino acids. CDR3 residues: CASSPRVRQPKFF. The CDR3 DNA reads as TGTGCCAGCAGCCCCCGGGTCCGCCAACCGAAGTTCTTC. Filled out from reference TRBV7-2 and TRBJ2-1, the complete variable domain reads GAGVSQSPSNKVTEKGKDVELRCDPISGHTALYWYRQSLGQGLEFLIYFQGNSAPDKSGLPSDRFSAERTGGSVSTLTIQRTQQEDSAVYLCASSPRVRQPKFFGPGTRLTVL.

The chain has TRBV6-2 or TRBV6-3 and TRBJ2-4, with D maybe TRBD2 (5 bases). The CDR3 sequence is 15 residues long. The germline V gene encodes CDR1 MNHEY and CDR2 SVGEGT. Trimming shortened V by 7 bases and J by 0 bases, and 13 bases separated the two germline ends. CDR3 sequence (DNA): TGTGCCAGCAAGGACGGGATTTTAGCCAAAAACATTCAGTACTTC. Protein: CASKDGILAKNIQYF.

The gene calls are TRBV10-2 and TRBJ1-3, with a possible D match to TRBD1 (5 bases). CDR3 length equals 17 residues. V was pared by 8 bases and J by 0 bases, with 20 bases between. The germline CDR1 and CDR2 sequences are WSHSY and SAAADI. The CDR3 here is CASALYSDSFSGNTIYF. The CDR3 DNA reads TGCGCCAGCGCCCTGTATTCAGACAGCTTCTCTGGAAACACCATATATTTT.

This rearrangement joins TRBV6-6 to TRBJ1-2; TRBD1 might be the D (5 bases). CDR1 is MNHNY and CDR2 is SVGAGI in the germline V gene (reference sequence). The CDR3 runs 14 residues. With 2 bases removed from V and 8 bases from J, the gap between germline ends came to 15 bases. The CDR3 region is CASSYLTVRHGYTF. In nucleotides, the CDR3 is TGTGCCAGCAGTTACCTGACAGTCCGTCACGGCTACACCTTC.

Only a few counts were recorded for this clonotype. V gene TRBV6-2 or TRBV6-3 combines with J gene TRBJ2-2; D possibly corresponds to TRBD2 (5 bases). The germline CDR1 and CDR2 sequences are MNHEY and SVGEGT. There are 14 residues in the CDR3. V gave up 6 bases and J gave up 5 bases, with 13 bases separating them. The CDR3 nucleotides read TGTGCCAGCAGCCCTACGAGGGCGACCGGGGAGCTGTTTTTT. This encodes CASSPTRATGELFF.

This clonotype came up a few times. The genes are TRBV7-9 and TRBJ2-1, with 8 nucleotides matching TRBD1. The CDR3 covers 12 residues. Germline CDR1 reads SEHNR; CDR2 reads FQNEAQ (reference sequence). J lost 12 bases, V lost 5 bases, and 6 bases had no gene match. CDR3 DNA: TGTGCCAGCAGCATCACAGGGGGTACGCAGTTCTTC. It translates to CASSITGGTQFF. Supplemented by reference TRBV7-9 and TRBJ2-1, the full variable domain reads DTGVSQNPRHKITKRGQNVTFRCDPISEHNRLYWYRQTLGQGPEFLTYFQNEAQLEKSRLLSDRFSAERPKGSFSTLEIQRTEQGDSAMYLCASSITGGTQFFGPGTRLTVL.

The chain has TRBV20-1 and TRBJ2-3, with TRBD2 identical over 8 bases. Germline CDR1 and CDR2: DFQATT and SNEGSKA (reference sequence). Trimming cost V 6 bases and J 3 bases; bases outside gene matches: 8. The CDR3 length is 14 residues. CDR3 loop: CSARSGGNTDTQYF. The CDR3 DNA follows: TGCAGTGCACGAAGCGGGGGCAATACAGATACGCAGTATTTT.

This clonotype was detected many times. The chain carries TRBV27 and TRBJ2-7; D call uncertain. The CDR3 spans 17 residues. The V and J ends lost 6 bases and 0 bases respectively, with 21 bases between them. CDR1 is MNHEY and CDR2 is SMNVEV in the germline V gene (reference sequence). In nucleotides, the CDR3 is TGTGCCAGCAGCCCAGAAGGACGACGGCACAGCTCCTACGAGCAGTACTTC. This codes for CASSPEGRRHSSYEQYF.

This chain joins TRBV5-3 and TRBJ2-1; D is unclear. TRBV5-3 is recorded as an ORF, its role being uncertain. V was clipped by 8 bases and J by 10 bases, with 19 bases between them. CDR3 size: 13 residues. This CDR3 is CASSPTTAKEQFF. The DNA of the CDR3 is TGTGCCAGCAGCCCCACGACTGCAAAGGAGCAGTTCTTC.

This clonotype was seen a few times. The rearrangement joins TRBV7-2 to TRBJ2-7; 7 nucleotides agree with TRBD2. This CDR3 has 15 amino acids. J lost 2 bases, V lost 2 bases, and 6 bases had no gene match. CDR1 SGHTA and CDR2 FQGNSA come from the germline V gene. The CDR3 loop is CASSLLSGTTYEQYF. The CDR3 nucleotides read TGTGCCAGCAGCTTACTATCTGGGACTACCTACGAGCAGTACTTC.

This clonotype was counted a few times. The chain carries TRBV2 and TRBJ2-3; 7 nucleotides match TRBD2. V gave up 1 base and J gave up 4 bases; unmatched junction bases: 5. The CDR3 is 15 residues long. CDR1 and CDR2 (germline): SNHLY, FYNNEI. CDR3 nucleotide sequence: TGTGCCAGCAGTGAAGAAGGCGGGAGTGCAGATACGCAGTATTTT. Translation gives CASSEEGGSADTQYF.

CDR3 coding DNA: TGTGCCAGCAGCTTAGTCCAGGCCGGAGATACGCAGTATTTT. Protein sequence: CASSLVQAGDTQYF. The chain recombines TRBV7-2 with TRBJ2-3; D is uncertain. Germline loops: CDR1 SGHTA, CDR2 FQGNSA. Between the trimmed V and J ends, which lost 1 base and 5 bases, there was a span of 10 bases. The length of the CDR3 is 14 residues.